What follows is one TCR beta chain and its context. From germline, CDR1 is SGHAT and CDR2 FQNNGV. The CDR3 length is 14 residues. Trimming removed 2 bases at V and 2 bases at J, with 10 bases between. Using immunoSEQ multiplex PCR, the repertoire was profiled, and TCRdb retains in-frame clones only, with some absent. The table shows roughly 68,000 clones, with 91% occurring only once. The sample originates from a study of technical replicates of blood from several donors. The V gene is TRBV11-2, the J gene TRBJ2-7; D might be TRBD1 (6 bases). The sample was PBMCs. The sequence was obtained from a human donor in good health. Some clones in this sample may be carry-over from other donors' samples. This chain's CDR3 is CASSLSGTPYEQYF. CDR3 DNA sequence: TGTGCCAGCAGCTTATCCGGGACACCCTACGAGCAGTACTTC.